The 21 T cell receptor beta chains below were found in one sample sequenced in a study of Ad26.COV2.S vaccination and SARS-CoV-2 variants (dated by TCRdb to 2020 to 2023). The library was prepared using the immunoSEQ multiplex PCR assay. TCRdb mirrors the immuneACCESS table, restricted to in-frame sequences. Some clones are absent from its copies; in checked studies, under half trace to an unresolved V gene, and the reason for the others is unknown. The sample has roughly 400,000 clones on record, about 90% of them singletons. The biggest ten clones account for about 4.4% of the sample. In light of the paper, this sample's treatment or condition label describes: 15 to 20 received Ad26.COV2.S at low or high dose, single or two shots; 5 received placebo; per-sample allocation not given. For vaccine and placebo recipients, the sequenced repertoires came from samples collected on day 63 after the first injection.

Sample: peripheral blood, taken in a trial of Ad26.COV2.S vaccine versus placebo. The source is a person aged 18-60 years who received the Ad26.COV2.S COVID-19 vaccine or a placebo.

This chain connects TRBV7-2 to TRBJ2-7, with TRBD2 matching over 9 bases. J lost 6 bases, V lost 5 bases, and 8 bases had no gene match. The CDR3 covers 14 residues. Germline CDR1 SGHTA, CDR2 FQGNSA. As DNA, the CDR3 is TGTGCCAGCAGCCCCCCGGGACTAGCTGGCGAGCAGTACTTC. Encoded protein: CASSPPGLAGEQYF.

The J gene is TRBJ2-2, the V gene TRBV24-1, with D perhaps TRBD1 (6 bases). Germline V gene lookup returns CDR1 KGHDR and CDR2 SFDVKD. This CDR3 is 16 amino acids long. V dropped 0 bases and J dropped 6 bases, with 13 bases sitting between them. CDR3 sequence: CATSDLPTDRAGELFF. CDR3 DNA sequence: TGTGCCACCAGTGATTTGCCCACGGACAGAGCCGGGGAGCTGTTTTTT.

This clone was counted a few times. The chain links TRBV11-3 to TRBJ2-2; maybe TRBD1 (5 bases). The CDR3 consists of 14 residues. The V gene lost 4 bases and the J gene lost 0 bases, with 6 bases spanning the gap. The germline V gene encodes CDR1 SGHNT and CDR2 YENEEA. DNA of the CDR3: TGTGCCAGCAGCTCGACAGCGAACACCGGGGAGCTGTTTTTT. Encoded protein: CASSSTANTGELFF.

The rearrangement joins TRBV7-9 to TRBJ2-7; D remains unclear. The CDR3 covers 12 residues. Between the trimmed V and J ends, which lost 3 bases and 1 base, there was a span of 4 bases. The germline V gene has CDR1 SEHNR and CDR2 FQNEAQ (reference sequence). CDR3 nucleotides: TGTGCCAGCAGCTTTACATCCTACGAGCAGTACTTC. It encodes CASSFTSYEQYF.

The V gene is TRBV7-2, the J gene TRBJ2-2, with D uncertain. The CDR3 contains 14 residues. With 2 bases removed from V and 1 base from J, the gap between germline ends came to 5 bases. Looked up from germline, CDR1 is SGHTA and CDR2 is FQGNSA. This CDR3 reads CASSLWGNTGELFF. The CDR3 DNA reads TGTGCCAGCAGCTTATGGGGGAACACCGGGGAGCTGTTTTTT.

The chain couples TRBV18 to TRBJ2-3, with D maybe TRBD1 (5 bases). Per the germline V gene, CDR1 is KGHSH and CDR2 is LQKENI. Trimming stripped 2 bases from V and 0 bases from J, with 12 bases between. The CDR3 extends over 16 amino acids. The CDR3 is CASSPDQGWSTDTQYF. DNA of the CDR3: TGTGCCAGCTCACCAGATCAGGGATGGAGCACAGATACGCAGTATTTT.

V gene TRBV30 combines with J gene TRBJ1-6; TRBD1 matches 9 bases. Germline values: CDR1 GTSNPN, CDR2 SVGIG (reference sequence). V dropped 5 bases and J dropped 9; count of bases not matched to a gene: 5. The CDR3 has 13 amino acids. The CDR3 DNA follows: TGTGCCTGGGACAGGGGGGACAGTTCACCCCTCCACTTT. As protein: CAWDRGDSSPLHF. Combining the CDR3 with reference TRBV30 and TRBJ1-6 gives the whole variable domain SQTIHQWPATLVQPVGSPLSLECTVEGTSNPNLYWYRQAAGRGLQLLFYSVGIGQISSEVPQNLSASRPQDRQFILSSKKLLLSDSGFYLCAWDRGDSSPLHFGNGTRLTVT.

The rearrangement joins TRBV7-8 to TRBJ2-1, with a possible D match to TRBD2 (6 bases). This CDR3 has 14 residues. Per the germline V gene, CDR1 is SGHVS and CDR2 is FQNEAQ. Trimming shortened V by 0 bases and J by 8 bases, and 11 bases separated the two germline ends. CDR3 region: CASSLAQLAYEQFF. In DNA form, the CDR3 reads TGTGCCAGCAGCTTAGCGCAACTAGCCTATGAGCAGTTCTTC.

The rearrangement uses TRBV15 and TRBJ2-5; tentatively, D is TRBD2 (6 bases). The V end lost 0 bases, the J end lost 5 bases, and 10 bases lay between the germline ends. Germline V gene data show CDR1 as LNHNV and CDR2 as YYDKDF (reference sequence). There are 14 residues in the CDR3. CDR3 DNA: TGTGCCACCAGCAGAGAGGGGGGTAGGGAGACCCAGTACTTC. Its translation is CATSREGGRETQYF.

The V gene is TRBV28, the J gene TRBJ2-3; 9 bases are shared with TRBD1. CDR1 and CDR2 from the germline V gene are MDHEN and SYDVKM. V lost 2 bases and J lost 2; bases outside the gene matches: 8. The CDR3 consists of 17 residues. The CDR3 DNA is TGTGCCAGCAGTTTACCTACCGGGACAGGGCCCACAGATACGCAGTATTTT. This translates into CASSLPTGTGPTDTQYF.

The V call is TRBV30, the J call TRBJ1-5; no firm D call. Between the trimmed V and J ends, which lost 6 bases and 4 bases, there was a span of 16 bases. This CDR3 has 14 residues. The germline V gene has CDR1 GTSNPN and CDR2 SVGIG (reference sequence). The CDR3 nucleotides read TGTGCCTGCGAAGGGCACGGCAAAAATCAGCCCCAGCATTTT. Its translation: CACEGHGKNQPQHF.

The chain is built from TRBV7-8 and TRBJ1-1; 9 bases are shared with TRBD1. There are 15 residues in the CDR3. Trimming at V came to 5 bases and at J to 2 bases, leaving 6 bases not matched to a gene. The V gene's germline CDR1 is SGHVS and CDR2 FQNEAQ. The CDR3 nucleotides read TGTGCCAGCAGCCAACAGGGGGCAATTAACACTGAAGCTTTCTTT. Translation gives CASSQQGAINTEAFF.

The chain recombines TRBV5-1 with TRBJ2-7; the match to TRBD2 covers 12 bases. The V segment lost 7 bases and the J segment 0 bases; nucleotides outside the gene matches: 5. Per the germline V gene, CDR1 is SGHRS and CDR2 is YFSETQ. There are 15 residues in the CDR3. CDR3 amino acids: CASGKTSGSSYEQYF. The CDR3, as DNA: TGCGCCAGCGGAAAGACTAGCGGGAGCTCCTACGAGCAGTACTTC.

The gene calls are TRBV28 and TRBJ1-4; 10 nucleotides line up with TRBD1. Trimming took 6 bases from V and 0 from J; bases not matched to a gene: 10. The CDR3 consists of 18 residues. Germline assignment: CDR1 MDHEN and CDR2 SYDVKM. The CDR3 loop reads CASRNPGQGLATNEKLFF. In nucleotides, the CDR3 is TGTGCCAGCAGGAATCCGGGACAGGGGTTAGCAACTAATGAAAAACTGTTTTTT.

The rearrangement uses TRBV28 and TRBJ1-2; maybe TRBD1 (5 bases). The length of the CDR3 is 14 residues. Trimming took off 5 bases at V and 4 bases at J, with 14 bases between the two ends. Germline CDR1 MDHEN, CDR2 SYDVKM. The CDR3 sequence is CASSPLGRIYGYTF. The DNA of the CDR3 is TGTGCCAGCAGTCCCTTGGGGCGGATCTATGGCTACACCTTC.

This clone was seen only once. The CDR3 DNA follows: TGCGCCAGCAGTGAGTCCCCGGGACAGGGAAACACCGGGGAGCTGTTTTTT. It yields the protein CASSESPGQGNTGELFF. The rearrangement uses TRBV10-1 and TRBJ2-2; 9 bases map to TRBD1. From germline, CDR1 is WNHNN and CDR2 SYGVQD (reference sequence). This CDR3 region has 17 residues. V trimming: 0 bases; J trimming: 2 bases; junction bases outside the gene matches: 4.

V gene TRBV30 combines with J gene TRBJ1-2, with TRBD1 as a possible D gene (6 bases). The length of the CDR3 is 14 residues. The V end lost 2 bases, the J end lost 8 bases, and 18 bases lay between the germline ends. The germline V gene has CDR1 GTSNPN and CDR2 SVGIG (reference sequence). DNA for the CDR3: TGTGCCTGGAGTTTAACACAGGGCTGGGACGGCTACACCTTC. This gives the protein CAWSLTQGWDGYTF.

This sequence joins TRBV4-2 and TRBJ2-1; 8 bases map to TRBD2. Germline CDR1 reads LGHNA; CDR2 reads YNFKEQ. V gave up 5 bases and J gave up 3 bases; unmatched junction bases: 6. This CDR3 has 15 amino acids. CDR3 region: CASSFRLASYNEQFF. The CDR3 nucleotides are TGTGCCAGCAGCTTCCGACTAGCGAGCTACAATGAGCAGTTCTTC.

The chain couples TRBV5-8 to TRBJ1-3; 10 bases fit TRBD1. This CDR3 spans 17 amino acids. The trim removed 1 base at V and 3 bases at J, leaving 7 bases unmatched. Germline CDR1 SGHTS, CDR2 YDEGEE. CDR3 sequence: CASSLKGQGLFGNTIYF. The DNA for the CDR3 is TGTGCCAGCAGCTTGAAGGGACAGGGGTTATTTGGAAACACCATATATTTT.

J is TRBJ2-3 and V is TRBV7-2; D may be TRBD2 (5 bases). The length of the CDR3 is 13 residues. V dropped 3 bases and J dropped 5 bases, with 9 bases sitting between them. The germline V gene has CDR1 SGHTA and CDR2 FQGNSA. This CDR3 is CASSFTGGDTQYF. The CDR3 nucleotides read TGTGCCAGCAGCTTTACCGGAGGAGATACGCAGTATTTT.

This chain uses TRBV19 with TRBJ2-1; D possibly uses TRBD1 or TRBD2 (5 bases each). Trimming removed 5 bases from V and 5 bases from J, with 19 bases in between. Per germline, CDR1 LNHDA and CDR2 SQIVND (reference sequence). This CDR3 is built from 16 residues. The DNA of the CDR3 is TGTGCCAGTAGTGAGAGAGGGGAGAGATATCACAATGAGCAGTTCTTC. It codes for CASSERGERYHNEQFF.